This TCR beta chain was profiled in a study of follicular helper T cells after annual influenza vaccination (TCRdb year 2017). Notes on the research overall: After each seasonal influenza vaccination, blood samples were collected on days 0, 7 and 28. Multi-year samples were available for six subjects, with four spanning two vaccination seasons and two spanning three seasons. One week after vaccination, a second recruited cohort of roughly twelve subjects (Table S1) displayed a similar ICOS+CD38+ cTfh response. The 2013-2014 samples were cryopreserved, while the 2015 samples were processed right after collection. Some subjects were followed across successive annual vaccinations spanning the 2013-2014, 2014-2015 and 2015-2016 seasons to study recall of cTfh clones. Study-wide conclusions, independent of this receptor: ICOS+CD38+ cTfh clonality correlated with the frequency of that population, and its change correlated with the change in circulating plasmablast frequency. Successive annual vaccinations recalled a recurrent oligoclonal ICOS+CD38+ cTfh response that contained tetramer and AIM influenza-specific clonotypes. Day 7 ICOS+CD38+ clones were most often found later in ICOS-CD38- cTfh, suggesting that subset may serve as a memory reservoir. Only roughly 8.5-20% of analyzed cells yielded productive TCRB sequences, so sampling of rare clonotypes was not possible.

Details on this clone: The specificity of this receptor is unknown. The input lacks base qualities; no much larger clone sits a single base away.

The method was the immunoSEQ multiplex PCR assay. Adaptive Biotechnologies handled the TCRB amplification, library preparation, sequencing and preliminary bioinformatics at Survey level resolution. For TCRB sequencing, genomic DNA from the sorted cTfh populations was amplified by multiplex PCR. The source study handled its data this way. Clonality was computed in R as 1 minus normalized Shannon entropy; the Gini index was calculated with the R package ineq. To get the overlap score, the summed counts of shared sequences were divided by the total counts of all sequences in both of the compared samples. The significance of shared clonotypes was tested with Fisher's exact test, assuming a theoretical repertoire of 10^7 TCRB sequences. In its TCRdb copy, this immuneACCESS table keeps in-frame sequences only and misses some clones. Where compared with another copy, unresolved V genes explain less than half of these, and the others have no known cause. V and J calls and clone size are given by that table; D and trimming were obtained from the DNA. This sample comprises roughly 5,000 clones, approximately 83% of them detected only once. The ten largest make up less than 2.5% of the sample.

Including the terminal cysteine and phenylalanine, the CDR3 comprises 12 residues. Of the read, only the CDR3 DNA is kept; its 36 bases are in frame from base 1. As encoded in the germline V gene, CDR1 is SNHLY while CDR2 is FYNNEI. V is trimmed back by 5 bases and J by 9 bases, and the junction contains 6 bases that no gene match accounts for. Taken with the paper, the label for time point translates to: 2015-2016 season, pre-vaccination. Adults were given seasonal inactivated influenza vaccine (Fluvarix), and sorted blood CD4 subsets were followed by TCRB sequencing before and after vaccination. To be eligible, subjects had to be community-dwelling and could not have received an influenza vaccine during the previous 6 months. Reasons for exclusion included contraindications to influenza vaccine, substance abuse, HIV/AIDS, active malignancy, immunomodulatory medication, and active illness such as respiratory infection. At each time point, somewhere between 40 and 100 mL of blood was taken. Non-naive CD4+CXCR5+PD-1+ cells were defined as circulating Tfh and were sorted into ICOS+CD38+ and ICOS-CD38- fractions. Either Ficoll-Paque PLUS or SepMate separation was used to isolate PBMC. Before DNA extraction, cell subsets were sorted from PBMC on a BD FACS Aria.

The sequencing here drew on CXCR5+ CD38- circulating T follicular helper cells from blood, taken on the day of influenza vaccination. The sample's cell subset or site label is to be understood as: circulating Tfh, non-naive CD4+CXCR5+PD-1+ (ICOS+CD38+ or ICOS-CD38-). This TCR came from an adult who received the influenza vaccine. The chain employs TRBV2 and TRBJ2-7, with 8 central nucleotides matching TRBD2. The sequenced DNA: TGTGCCAGCAGTAGTCGCCTAGCGGGGCAGTACTTC. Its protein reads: CASSSRLAGQYF.